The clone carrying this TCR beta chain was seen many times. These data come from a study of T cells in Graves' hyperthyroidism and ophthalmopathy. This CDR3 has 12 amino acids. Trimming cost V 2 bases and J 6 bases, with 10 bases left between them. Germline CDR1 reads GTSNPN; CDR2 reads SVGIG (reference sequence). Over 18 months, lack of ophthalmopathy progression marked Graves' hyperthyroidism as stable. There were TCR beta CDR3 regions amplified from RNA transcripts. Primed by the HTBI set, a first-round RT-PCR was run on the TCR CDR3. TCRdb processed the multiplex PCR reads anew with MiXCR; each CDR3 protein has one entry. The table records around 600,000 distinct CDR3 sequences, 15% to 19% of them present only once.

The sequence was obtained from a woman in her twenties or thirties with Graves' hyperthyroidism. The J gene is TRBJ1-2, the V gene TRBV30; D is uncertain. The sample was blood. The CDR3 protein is CAWSRAVNGYTF. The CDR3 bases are TGTGCCTGGAGTAGGGCAGTGAATGGCTACACCTTC. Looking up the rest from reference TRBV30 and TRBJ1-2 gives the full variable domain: SQTIHQWPATLVQPVGSPLSLECTVEGTSNPNLYWYRQAAGRGLQLLFYSVGIGQISSEVPQNLSASRPQDRQFILSSKKLLLSDSGFYLCAWSRAVNGYTFGSGTRLTVV.